A single T cell receptor beta chain is shown here with its context. Its antigen is as yet unknown. This PCR relied on a set of 60 Vbeta primers and 13 Jbeta primers. Data came from immunoSEQ multiplex PCR; TCRdb stores just in-frame clones and leaves some out. This table has about 220,000 clones, 82% appearing once. The data originate from a study of cytomegalovirus exposure and HLA in healthy donors. General study points: Analyses of presence/absence relied on an assumption of roughly uniform sequencing depth across donors.

Trimming removed 3 bases from V and 7 bases from J, with 18 bases in between. CDR1 is SEHNR, CDR2 FQNEAQ, per germline (reference sequence). The CDR3 has 15 residues. The chain links TRBV7-9 to TRBJ1-2; D is possibly TRBD1 (5 bases). This clonotype was obtained from a woman in her forties in good health and CMV-seropositive. Sequenced: PBMCs. CDR3 coding DNA: TGTGCCAGCAGCTTTCAGGAGGGGCAGGCTTTTGGCTACACCTTC. As protein: CASSFQEGQAFGYTF.